This TCR beta chain stems from a study of chemoradiotherapy in HPV16-positive cancers. Study at large: Functional T-cell assays on a couple of HPV16-positive patients' cells defined candidate HPV-specific clones and common TCR motifs. Study observations and caveats: Candidate HPV-specific clones and E7-related TCR motifs grew in tumor during treatment. In HPV16-positive patients, HPV-responsive T-cell expansion tracked better recurrence-free survival.

To note about this clone: Its antigen is as yet unknown. The same CDR3 arises from other DNA sequences in this sample as well.

Profiled with immunoSEQ multiplex PCR; TCRdb holds only in-frame clones, not every one. The table records a few thousand clones, 85% to 90% of them present only once. Sequencing used tumor tissue, obtained from a patient who underwent chemoradiotherapy. The sequence derives from a human donor with HPV-associated anogenital cancer.

CDR3 coding DNA: TGTGCCAGCAGTGGGACAGCCGATGGCTACACCTTC. Amino acid sequence: CASSGTADGYTF. The chain combines TRBV6-6 with TRBJ1-2, with 7 bases lining up with TRBD1. J gave up 6 bases and V 5 bases, and 3 bases lay outside the gene matches. Germline loops: CDR1 MNHNY, CDR2 SVGAGI (reference sequence). The CDR3 length is 12 residues.